Presented here are 2 T cell receptor beta chains from one specimen sequenced in a study of T cell responses to AZD1222 COVID-19 vaccine. The protocol was immunoSEQ multiplex PCR, while the TCRdb copy is restricted to in-frame clones and leaves out a portion. This table holds approximately 140,000 clones, about nine tenths found once. Sequencing used peripheral blood, obtained on day 0 of AZD1222 vaccination. Receptors originate from an adult in good health.

V usage is TRBV6-1 and J usage is TRBJ2-5, with 7 bases identical to TRBD1. Germline-derived CDR1 and CDR2 are MNHNS and SASEGT. J gave up 9 bases and V 2 bases, and 6 bases lay outside the gene matches. The CDR3 runs 13 residues. The CDR3 reads CASSEQGESPQYF. CDR3 sequence (DNA): TGTGCCAGCAGTGAACAGGGGGAGTCGCCCCAGTACTTC.

V gene TRBV10-3 combines with J gene TRBJ1-2, with 11 positions matching TRBD1. CDR3 length: 13 amino acids. V lost 7 bases and J lost 8; bases outside the gene matches: 6. The germline gives CDR1 ENHRY, CDR2 SYGVKD. In DNA form, the CDR3 reads TGTGCCATCACCCTGGACAGGGGGCAGGGCTACACCTTC. Protein product: CAITLDRGQGYTF.